These 2 T cell receptor beta chains originate from one sample sequenced in a study of blood T cell repertoires in COVID-19. TCRdb keeps only in-frame clones here, not all; method: immunoSEQ multiplex PCR. The table records 87,000 or so clones, roughly 80% of them present only once. The sequenced sample was peripheral blood. These receptors originate from an elderly woman with active or convalescent COVID-19.

In regard to this clone: The identical CDR3 is also encoded by other nucleotide sequences in the sample. V and J are TRBV18 and TRBJ1-1, with TRBD1 matching 8 bases. CDR3 length: 13 residues. The germline V gene has CDR1 KGHSH and CDR2 LQKENI. V trimming: 4 bases; J trimming: 4 bases; junction bases outside the gene matches: 2. The CDR3 DNA sequence: TGTGCCAGCTCACTTGACAGGGGCACTGAAGCTTTCTTT. Translation: CASSLDRGTEAFF.

The V and J genes are TRBV4-2 and TRBJ2-3; maybe TRBD1 (5 bases). This CDR3 is built from 16 residues. The germline V gene has CDR1 LGHNA and CDR2 YNFKEQ. Between the trimmed V and J ends, which lost 0 bases and 5 bases, there was a span of 15 bases. The chain's CDR3 is CASSQDLARVGDTQYF. The CDR3 DNA sequence: TGTGCCAGCAGCCAAGATTTGGCCAGGGTGGGAGATACGCAGTATTTT.